These 4 T cell receptor beta chains were all obtained from the same sample, sequenced in a study of T cells after yellow fever vaccination. TCRdb re-analysed the 5' RACE reads in MiXCR, keeping a single row per CDR3 protein. The profile shows 340,000 or so distinct CDR3 sequences, roughly an eighth of them singletons. The sequences come from CD4+ T cells sorted from PBMCs, collected 15 days after the yellow fever booster vaccination. These receptors all come from a man aged 18 to 29 who received the YFV17D yellow fever vaccine.

The V call is TRBV5-5, the J call TRBJ2-5; a weak D match, TRBD1 (5 bases). The CDR3 is made up of 13 amino acids. Trimming left V 9 bases short and J 1 base short, with 13 bases between. Germline V gene data show CDR1 as SGHKS and CDR2 as YYEKEE (reference sequence). Written as DNA, the CDR3 is TGTGCCACCCAAGGGGCAGCCCAAGAGACCCAGTACTTC. The encoded protein is CATQGAAQETQYF.

This clonotype was found many times. V is TRBV7-2 and J is TRBJ2-3; 9 bases are a match to TRBD1. The CDR3 consists of 15 residues. The junction had 6 bases not matched to a gene; V was cut back by 6 bases and J by 2 bases. From germline, CDR1 is SGHTA and CDR2 FQGNSA. DNA of the CDR3: TGTGCCAGCAGGACAGGGGGACAGCACACAGATACGCAGTATTTT. It codes for CASRTGGQHTDTQYF.

The chain carries TRBV11-2 and TRBJ2-1; 9 bases are shared with TRBD2. The CDR3 length is 16 residues. The germline CDR1 and CDR2 sequences are SGHAT and FQNNGV. V lost 3 bases, J lost 7 bases, and 10 bases stayed unmatched. The CDR3 loop reads CASSLRRTSERNEQFF. The CDR3 DNA is TGTGCCAGCAGCTTGAGAAGGACTAGCGAAAGGAATGAGCAGTTCTTC.

This clonotype has a count of ten or more. This rearrangement joins TRBV5-1 to TRBJ2-3; D may be TRBD2 (6 bases). Germline CDR1 is SGHRS and CDR2 is YFSETQ. V was cut by 0 bases and J by 1 base, with 9 bases left in between. The CDR3 is made up of 15 amino acids. The chain's CDR3 is CASSLVPGGTDTQYF. For the CDR3, the DNA is TGCGCCAGCAGCTTGGTTCCGGGGGGCACAGATACGCAGTATTTT.